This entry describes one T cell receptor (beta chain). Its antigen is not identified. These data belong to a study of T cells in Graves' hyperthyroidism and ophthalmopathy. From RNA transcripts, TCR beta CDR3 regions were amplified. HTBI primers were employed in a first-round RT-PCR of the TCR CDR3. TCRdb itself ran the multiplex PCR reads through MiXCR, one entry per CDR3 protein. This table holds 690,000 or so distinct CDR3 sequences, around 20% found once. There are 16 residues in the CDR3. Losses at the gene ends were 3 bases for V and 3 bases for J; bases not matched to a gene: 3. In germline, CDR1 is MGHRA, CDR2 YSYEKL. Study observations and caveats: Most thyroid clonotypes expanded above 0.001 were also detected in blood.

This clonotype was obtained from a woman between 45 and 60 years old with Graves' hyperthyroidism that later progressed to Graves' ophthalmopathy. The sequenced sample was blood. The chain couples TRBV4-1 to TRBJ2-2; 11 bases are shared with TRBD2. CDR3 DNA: TGCGCCAGCAGCCATCTTAGCGGGGGGGACACCGGGGAGCTGTTTTTT. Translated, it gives CASSHLSGGDTGELFF.